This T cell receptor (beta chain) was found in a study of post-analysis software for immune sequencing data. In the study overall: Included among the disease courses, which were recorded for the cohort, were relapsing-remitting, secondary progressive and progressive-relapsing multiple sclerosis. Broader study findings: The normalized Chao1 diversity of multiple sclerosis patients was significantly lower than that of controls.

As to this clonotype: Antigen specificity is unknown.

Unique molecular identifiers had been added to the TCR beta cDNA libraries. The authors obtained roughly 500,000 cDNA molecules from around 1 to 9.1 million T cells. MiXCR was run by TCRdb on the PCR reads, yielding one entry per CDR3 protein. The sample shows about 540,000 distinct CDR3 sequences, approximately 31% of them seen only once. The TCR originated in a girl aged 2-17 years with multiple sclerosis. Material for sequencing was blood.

CDR3 protein: CASSSLMYEQYF. The CDR3 DNA is TGTGCCAGCAGTTCATTGATGTACGAGCAGTACTTC. The chain uses TRBV12-3 or TRBV12-4 and TRBJ2-7; D is ambiguous. Trimming took off 4 bases at V and 4 bases at J, with 8 bases between the two ends. The CDR3 totals 12 residues.